Following are 31 T cell receptor beta chains from one sample sequenced in a study of shared clonotypes between healthy human individuals. Some clones are missing from TCRdb's copy, which holds only in-frame ones; the method was immunoSEQ multiplex PCR. The sample holds approximately 2.4 million clones, approximately 94% seen once. Sequenced input: naive CD4+ T cells sorted from blood. Subset described: CD45RA+ positively selected. The receptors stem from a man aged 18 to 29 in good health.

The chain carries TRBV4-1 and TRBJ2-1; D not certain. The CDR3 is made up of 13 amino acids. Germline lookup yields CDR1 MGHRA and CDR2 YSYEKL. With 2 bases removed from V and 8 bases from J, the gap between germline ends came to 10 bases. CDR3 nucleotides: TGCGCCAGCAGCCAACCTTATAGGGATGAGCAGTTCTTC. Translation: CASSQPYRDEQFF.

V gene TRBV18 combines with J gene TRBJ1-2, with TRBD1 identical over 7 bases. Per germline, CDR1 KGHSH and CDR2 LQKENI. The length of the CDR3 is 14 residues. The J segment lost 7 bases and the V segment lost 6 bases, leaving 11 bases of the junction unmatched. CDR3 nucleotide sequence: TGTGCCAGCTCGCCCTCAGAGGGGGCGTCTGGCTACACCTTC. Amino acid sequence: CASSPSEGASGYTF.

Here the CDR3 DNA reads TGTGCCAGCAGCCCCTCGGACAGGGGATGGAGGTACACCTTC. This translates into CASSPSDRGWRYTF. V is TRBV27 and J is TRBJ1-2, with 9 bases lining up with TRBD1. After removal of 6 bases from V and 11 bases from J, the junction contained 13 bases not matched to a gene. Germline V gene sequence: CDR1 MNHEY, CDR2 SMNVEV (reference sequence). This CDR3 contains 14 residues.

This chain joins TRBV18 and TRBJ1-2, with D possibly being TRBD1 (6 bases). The length of the CDR3 is 13 residues. CDR1 is KGHSH, CDR2 LQKENI, per germline. Trimming removed 6 bases at V and 2 bases at J, with 10 bases between. CDR3 sequence (DNA): TGTGCCAGCTCCCTTACAGGGAACTATGGCTACACCTTC. Encoded protein: CASSLTGNYGYTF.

About this clone itself: The sample holds other DNA sequences that translate to the same CDR3. This chain joins TRBV14 and TRBJ2-7; D is uncertain. The CDR3 loop spans 11 amino acids. From germline, CDR1 is SGHDN and CDR2 FVKESK. Between the trimmed V and J ends, which lost 4 bases and 3 bases, there was a span of 4 bases. In nucleotides, the CDR3 is TGTGCCAGCAGCCTTTTCTACGAGCAGTACTTC. This gives the protein CASSLFYEQYF.

To note about this clone: Other DNA sequences in the same sample also yield this CDR3. This chain joins TRBV30 and TRBJ1-4, with D unresolved. V was pared by 2 bases and J by 5 bases, with 9 bases between. CDR1 and CDR2 from the germline V gene are GTSNPN and SVGIG (reference sequence). The CDR3 extends over 13 amino acids. The chain's CDR3 is CAWSLGVNEKLFF. CDR3 DNA sequence: TGTGCCTGGAGTTTAGGAGTCAATGAAAAACTGTTTTTT.

Note on this clone: This specimen includes other DNA sequences encoding the same CDR3. The chain has TRBV5-1 and TRBJ2-3, with 7 bases that match TRBD1. Germline CDR1 and CDR2: SGHRS and YFSETQ. V gave up 1 base and J gave up 0 bases; unmatched junction bases: 2. This CDR3 comprises 15 residues. For the CDR3, the DNA is TGCGCCAGCAGCTTGCCGACAGGGAGCACAGATACGCAGTATTTT. This gives the protein CASSLPTGSTDTQYF. Based on the CDR3 plus reference TRBV5-1 and TRBJ2-3, the full variable domain is KAGVTQTPRYLIKTRGQQVTLSCSPISGHRSVSWYQQTPGQGLQFLFEYFSETQRNKGNFPGRFSGRQFSNSRSEMNVSTLELGDSALYLCASSLPTGSTDTQYFGPGTRLTVL.

J is TRBJ2-2 and V is TRBV5-1; D gene uncertain. The ends were cut back, 4 bases at V and 0 bases at J, with 10 bases in the middle. This CDR3 comprises 15 residues. Germline V gives CDR1 SGHRS, CDR2 YFSETQ. CDR3 nucleotide sequence: TGCGCCAGCAGCCAGAACGCGCCGAACACCGGGGAGCTGTTTTTT. Protein product: CASSQNAPNTGELFF.

The J gene is TRBJ2-2, the V gene TRBV7-2; D gene uncertain. The V gene lost 5 bases and the J gene lost 9 bases, with 16 bases spanning the gap. This CDR3 spans 14 amino acids. Germline assignment: CDR1 SGHTA and CDR2 FQGNSA. The CDR3 here is CASSQTTPVRELFF. CDR3 DNA sequence: TGTGCCAGCAGCCAAACTACCCCGGTCCGGGAGCTGTTTTTT.

The chain joins TRBV4-3 to TRBJ1-4, with D perhaps TRBD1 (5 bases). CDR1 is LGHNA, CDR2 YSLEER, per germline. The ends were cut back, 0 bases at V and 0 bases at J, with 11 bases in the middle. The CDR3 totals 17 residues. CDR3 sequence: CASSQERGRPTNEKLFF. The CDR3 DNA sequence: TGCGCCAGCAGCCAAGAACGGGGGAGACCAACTAATGAAAAACTGTTTTTT.

The chain joins TRBV9 to TRBJ1-2; TRBD1 might be the D (5 bases). V was shortened by 0 bases and J by 3 bases, with 6 bases between the two germline ends. CDR1 SGDLS and CDR2 YYNGEE come from the germline V gene. The CDR3 is 13 residues long. The CDR3: CASSVEQDYGYTF. The CDR3 DNA is TGTGCCAGCAGCGTAGAACAGGACTATGGCTACACCTTC. Supplemented by reference TRBV9 and TRBJ1-2, the full variable domain reads DSGVTQTPKHLITATGQRVTLRCSPRSGDLSVYWYQQSLDQGLQFLIQYYNGEERAKGNILERFSAQQFPDLHSELNLSSLELGDSALYFCASSVEQDYGYTFGSGTRLTVV.

CDR3 region: CASSQETFNQPQHF. In DNA form, the CDR3 reads TGCGCCAGCAGCCAAGAAACCTTTAATCAGCCCCAGCATTTT. The rearrangement joins TRBV4-3 to TRBJ1-5; D call uncertain. Trimming removed 0 bases from V and 4 bases from J, with 7 bases in between. The CDR3 is 14 amino acids. CDR1 LGHNA and CDR2 YSLEER come from the germline V gene.

This chain joins TRBV5-4 and TRBJ1-2, with a possible D match to TRBD1 (5 bases). Trimming cost V 4 bases and J 2 bases, with 15 bases left between them. Germline CDR1 reads SGHNT; CDR2 reads YYREEE (reference sequence). CDR3 length: 15 amino acids. The DNA for the CDR3 is TGTGCCAGCAGCCTCATTGGGACTGACAACTATGGCTACACCTTC. It translates to CASSLIGTDNYGYTF.

This chain uses TRBV5-6 with TRBJ1-1; D is uncertain. This CDR3 has 15 residues. CDR1 is SGHDT, CDR2 YYEEEE, per germline. V lost 3 bases and J 0 bases, leaving 12 bases between the germline ends. DNA of the CDR3: TGTGCCAGCAGCTCGGCGACAAACATGAACACTGAAGCTTTCTTT. The encoded protein is CASSSATNMNTEAFF.

This clone was picked up one time. V is TRBV5-1 and J is TRBJ2-7, with TRBD2 identical over 7 bases. Germline values: CDR1 SGHRS, CDR2 YFSETQ. With 4 bases clipped from V and 3 bases from J, the junction kept 4 bases outside the gene matches. The CDR3 has 13 amino acids. The DNA for the CDR3 is TGCGCCAGCAGCCGGGAGGCGCACTACGAGCAGTACTTC. It translates to CASSREAHYEQYF.

The chain is built from TRBV28 and TRBJ1-2; D is ambiguous. Deletions cut 7 bases from V and 13 bases from J, with 19 bases between. Per the germline V gene, CDR1 is MDHEN and CDR2 is SYDVKM. CDR3 length equals 12 residues. CDR3 in amino acids: CASTKPGGASTF. As DNA, the CDR3 is TGTGCCAGCACCAAACCCGGCGGAGCGAGCACCTTC.

This sequence joins TRBV11-2 and TRBJ2-7; 7 nucleotides match TRBD1. The CDR3 runs to 15 residues. The junction had 8 bases not matched to a gene; V was cut back by 4 bases and J by 2 bases. The germline V gene has CDR1 SGHAT and CDR2 FQNNGV. In DNA, the CDR3 is TGTGCCAGCAGCTCATTGACAGGGCTTACCTACGAGCAGTACTTC. Translated, it gives CASSSLTGLTYEQYF.

This rearrangement joins TRBV4-3 to TRBJ2-5; no firm D call. Germline loops: CDR1 LGHNA, CDR2 YSLEER. This CDR3 region has 16 residues. Trimming pared 0 bases from V and 3 bases from J, leaving 14 bases between. The CDR3 nucleotides are TGCGCCAGCAGCCAAGAGTCACACAGCCGAGAAGAGACCCAGTACTTC. Translating it yields CASSQESHSREETQYF.

The CDR3 DNA sequence: TGTGCCAGCAGCCCCCGGAGGGAAAAACTGTTTTTT. Its protein product is CASSPRREKLFF. The chain uses TRBV2 and TRBJ1-4; D is unresolved. There are 12 residues in the CDR3. In germline, CDR1 is SNHLY, CDR2 FYNNEI. The V end lost 6 bases, the J end lost 8 bases, and 10 bases lay between the germline ends.

The J gene is TRBJ1-5, the V gene TRBV6-6; weak D call: TRBD1 (5 bases). Trimming took 4 bases from V and 11 from J, leaving 12 bases between them. This CDR3 has 12 residues. The germline gives CDR1 MNHNY, CDR2 SVGAGI (reference sequence). The CDR3 DNA reads as TGTGCCAGCAGTTCCAGGGTTTCGTCCCAGCATTTT. Amino acids: CASSSRVSSQHF.

This chain joins TRBV27 and TRBJ1-1; 9 nucleotides agree with TRBD1. The CDR3 runs 14 residues. The trim removed 5 bases at V and 5 bases at J, leaving 6 bases unmatched. Germline assignment: CDR1 MNHEY and CDR2 SMNVEV (reference sequence). In DNA form, the CDR3 reads TGTGCCAGCAGTACCGGGACAGGGTATACTGAAGCTTTCTTT. Its translation is CASSTGTGYTEAFF.

Points on this clone: This sample includes further DNA sequences coding for the same CDR3. The gene calls are TRBV25-1 and TRBJ2-7; D remains unclear. The CDR3 runs to 11 residues. Germline CDR1 reads MGHDK; CDR2 reads SYGVNS. V lost 6 bases to trimming and J lost 4 bases, with 7 bases between them. As DNA, the CDR3 is TGTGCCAGCAGGGGTAGGTACGAGCAGTACTTC. As protein: CASRGRYEQYF.

With regard to this clone: At the DNA level, this CDR3 is encoded by other sequences in the same sample as well. The J gene is TRBJ2-3, the V gene TRBV10-1, with D perhaps matching TRBD1 or TRBD2 (6 bases each). Germline V gene lookup returns CDR1 WNHNN and CDR2 SYGVQD (reference sequence). Trimming took 2 bases from V and 3 from J, leaving 9 bases between them. The CDR3 totals 14 residues. The CDR3 loop is CASSEGGRTDTQYF. In nucleotides, the CDR3 is TGCGCCAGCAGTGAGGGGGGGCGGACAGATACGCAGTATTTT.

Only one count was recorded for this clone. Sequence at one end of the junction differs from germline and may be a read error. V and J are TRBV6-5 and TRBJ2-5; TRBD2 aligns across 9 bases. The CDR3 contains 13 residues. Germline V CDR1 and CDR2: MNHEY, SVGAGI. For the CDR3, the DNA is TGTGCCAGCAGGCGGGGGGGCCAAAAGACCCAGTACTTC. Translated: CASRRGGQKTQYF.

This chain joins TRBV5-4 and TRBJ2-1, with a weak D call TRBD1 (7 bases). Trimming pared 0 bases from V and 7 bases from J, leaving 14 bases between. Looked up from germline, CDR1 is SGHNT and CDR2 is YYREEE (reference sequence). The CDR3 is 15 residues long. CDR3 nucleotides: TGTGCCAGCAGCTTGGGGAGGGGGCGCGTGAATGAGCAGTTCTTC. Translation gives CASSLGRGRVNEQFF.

This chain connects TRBV19 to TRBJ1-2; possibly TRBD1 for D (5 bases). The CDR3 extends over 14 amino acids. CDR1 is LNHDA and CDR2 is SQIVND in the germline V gene (reference sequence). Trimming took off 2 bases at V and 4 bases at J, with 11 bases between the two ends. The CDR3 loop is CASSIQGLFYGYTF. DNA of the CDR3: TGTGCCAGTAGTATACAGGGATTGTTCTATGGCTACACCTTC.

This clone has only one observation. The V gene is TRBV7-2, the J gene TRBJ2-1, with D maybe TRBD1 (6 bases). CDR3 length: 14 amino acids. V dropped 5 bases and J dropped 10 bases, with 18 bases sitting between them. CDR1 is SGHTA and CDR2 is FQGNSA in the germline V gene. The CDR3 sequence: CASSPSYVDREQFF. The CDR3 DNA is TGTGCCAGCAGCCCCTCTTATGTTGACAGGGAGCAGTTCTTC.

This chain joins TRBV5-4 and TRBJ2-5; a weak D match, TRBD2 (8 bases). Trimming left V 5 bases short and J 1 base short, with 15 bases between. The germline V gene encodes CDR1 SGHNT and CDR2 YYREEE (reference sequence). The CDR3 has 15 amino acids. CDR3 amino acids: CASSRGGTVQETQYF. CDR3 nucleotide sequence: TGTGCCAGCAGTCGCGGGGGGACAGTCCAAGAGACCCAGTACTTC.

Notes on this clone: Distinct nucleotide sequences in the sample also encode this CDR3. The chain uses TRBV7-2 and TRBJ2-7; tentative D call: TRBD1 (5 bases). The germline gives CDR1 SGHTA, CDR2 FQGNSA. The CDR3 sequence is 12 residues long. V lost 4 bases and J 3 bases, leaving 7 bases between the germline ends. CDR3 protein: CASSSQGYEQYF. Written as DNA, the CDR3 is TGTGCCAGCAGCTCGCAGGGCTACGAGCAGTACTTC.

The chain couples TRBV7-2 to TRBJ1-5, with TRBD1 as a possible D gene (5 bases). V lost 1 base and J 6 bases, leaving 13 bases between the germline ends. CDR1 and CDR2 from the germline V gene are SGHTA and FQGNSA. This CDR3 contains 15 residues. The CDR3 loop is CASSLGGGSSQPQHF. The CDR3 region has the DNA TGTGCCAGCAGCTTAGGTGGGGGATCTTCTCAGCCCCAGCATTTT.

This clone was seen a single time. The chain combines TRBV19 with TRBJ2-5; maybe TRBD1 (6 bases). CDR1 is LNHDA and CDR2 is SQIVND in the germline V gene (reference sequence). The CDR3 is made up of 14 amino acids. Trimming took off 1 base at V and 2 bases at J, with 8 bases between the two ends. For the CDR3, the DNA is TGTGCCAGTAGTATAGGGACAGTGCAAGAGACCCAGTACTTC. Translating gives CASSIGTVQETQYF.